This T cell receptor (beta chain) was identified in a study (dated by TCRdb to between 2015 and 2016). Background on the whole study: The study tested whether tumor-infiltrating Tregs in breast cancer are recruited from blood Tregs or converted in situ from other CD4+ T cell subsets.

Tregs were isolated as CD4+CD25+CD127-/low cells. Tregs, naive and memory CD4+ T cells from tumor, blood and ipsilateral draining lymph nodes of about 5 breast cancer patients underwent full-length TCR alpha and beta sequencing. Tumor tissue and lymph nodes from ipsilateral axillary dissection were perfused with PBS, minced and digested with collagenase I and hyaluronidase. Sorted cell populations were confirmed by FACS to exceed 90% purity. This clonotype turned up a few times. Its recognized antigen is unknown. The record has no base qualities; no much larger clone is one base away. Full-length TCR variable regions were amplified by 5' RACE PCR with constant-region reverse primers, followed by semi-nested PCR with Nested Universal Primer A. The ReliaPrep RNA Cell Miniprep System was used to extract total RNA, which was then reverse transcribed into 5'RACE-ready cDNA with the SMARTer RACE 5'/3' Kit. Multiplex adaptors were used to barcode full-length TCR alpha and beta libraries, and the barcoded libraries were sequenced on an Illumina MiSeq. The study's processing was this. For each of nine subset-tissue groups, sequencing data from the five patients were combined, and the groups were compared by unsupervised clustering of TCR gene usage. The Morisita-Horn index was used to calculate repertoire similarity, with shared sequences weighted according to their contribution to each repertoire. TCRdb applied fastp at Q25 and MiXCR to the public reads, then kept only in-frame beta chains. Rows are combined by CDR3 protein, so each entry shows the most common genes and DNA. What appears here as the V and J calls and clone size reflects TCRdb's work, not the paper's. This sample comprises 30,000 to 35,000 distinct CDR3 sequences, 25% to 30% of them detected only once. The ten largest clones represent about 2.5% of the sample.

Findings and caveats that apply to the study as a whole: The validation in the larger cohort was limited to a single TCR beta V-J rearrangement instead of whole repertoires. The TCR gene usage of tumor memory CD4+ T cells clustered together with blood and lymph node memory CD4+ cells and with lymph node naive CD4+ cells. The TCR alpha and beta sequences of tumor-infiltrating Tregs showed the greatest overlap with tumor naive CD4+ T cells, followed by blood naive CD4+ T cells.

The CDR3 has 16 amino acids, counting the end cysteine and phenylalanine. The DNA shown is the 48-base CDR3, in frame from base 1. In the germline V gene, CDR1 corresponds to KGHDR and CDR2 to SFDVKD. Germline trimming: 2 bases from V, 1 base from J; junction bases outside gene matches: 4. The sequence came from a female donor with breast cancer. Material: tumor-infiltrating Tregs sorted from the breast tumor. Here the chain combines TRBV24-1 and TRBJ2-1, with 7 central nucleotides matching TRBD2. The sequenced DNA is TGTGCCACCAGTGATTCTAGCGGAGTATCCTACAATGAGCAGTTCTTC. It codes for CATSDSSGVSYNEQFF.